The 18 T cell receptor beta chains presented below share a single source sample, sequenced in a study of T cells in Graves' hyperthyroidism and ophthalmopathy. Regions amplified from RNA transcripts were the TCR beta CDR3 regions. Using the HTBI primer set, a first-round RT-PCR was run on the TCR CDR3. TCRdb re-called the multiplex PCR reads with MiXCR, one entry per CDR3 protein. Of hundreds of thousands of distinct CDR3 sequences listed, over 35% are singletons. Sequenced: blood. These receptor sequences come from a woman aged 35 to 49 with Graves' hyperthyroidism.

V gene TRBV10-3 combines with J gene TRBJ1-1; tentatively, D is TRBD1 (6 bases). The CDR3 runs 13 residues. Trimming removed 10 bases at V and 2 bases at J, with 14 bases between. The germline CDR1 and CDR2 sequences are ENHRY and SYGVKD. The CDR3 nucleotides are TGTGCCAGCCATAGACAGGAAAACACTGAAGCTTTCTTT. Translation: CASHRQENTEAFF.

The J gene is TRBJ1-6, the V gene TRBV7-2; tentative D call: TRBD1 (6 bases). There are 12 residues in the CDR3. Germline-derived CDR1 and CDR2 are SGHTA and FQGNSA. V was pared by 2 bases and J by 14 bases, with 10 bases between. The CDR3 DNA sequence: TGTGCCAGCAGCTTACAGGGGAATTCCCTCCACTTT. Residues: CASSLQGNSLHF.

V is TRBV29-1 and J is TRBJ2-1; 10 bases map to TRBD2. Germline V lookup: CDR1 SQVTM, CDR2 ANQGSEA. This CDR3 is built from 18 residues. V lost 2 bases to trimming and J lost 7 bases; unmatched junction nucleotides: 17. This CDR3 is CSVEKGDWSGRARNEQFF. Written as DNA, the CDR3 is TGCAGCGTTGAAAAGGGGGATTGGAGCGGGAGGGCCAGAAATGAGCAGTTCTTC.

At least ten counts were recorded for this clonotype. The chain recombines TRBV7-2 with TRBJ2-5, with no clear D. The CDR3 extends over 15 amino acids. Trimming stripped 5 bases from V and 2 bases from J, with 15 bases between. CDR1 is SGHTA, CDR2 FQGNSA, per germline. The CDR3 sequence: CASSPKIYLQETQYF. The CDR3 nucleotides read TGTGCCAGCAGCCCGAAGATATACCTGCAAGAGACCCAGTACTTC.

The chain has TRBV6-4 and TRBJ2-5, with 9 nucleotides matching TRBD2. Germline trimming cut 3 bases from V and 1 base from J; bases unmatched to any gene: 3. The germline gives CDR1 MRHNA, CDR2 SNTAGT. CDR3 length: 15 amino acids. Written as DNA, the CDR3 is TGTGCCAGCAGTGATCAAGCGGGGGGCCAAGAGACCCAGTACTTC. Translating it yields CASSDQAGGQETQYF.

The rearrangement uses TRBV6-5 and TRBJ2-5; 12 bases align to TRBD2. The CDR3 length is 16 residues. Germline CDR1 reads MNHEY; CDR2 reads SVGAGI. V dropped 5 bases and J dropped 7; count of bases not matched to a gene: 11. CDR3 sequence: CASSVLLAGGPGTQYF. CDR3 DNA: TGTGCCAGCAGTGTTCTTCTAGCGGGGGGGCCGGGGACCCAGTACTTC.

Comment on this clonotype: A much larger clone sits a single nucleotide away, making a read error possible. This sequence joins TRBV2 and TRBJ2-2; 10 nucleotides align to TRBD2. Germline assignment: CDR1 SNHLY and CDR2 FYNNEI. The CDR3 is made up of 15 amino acids. CDR3 bases: TGTGCCGGCAGTGAAGGACTAGCGGCCACCGGGGAGCTGTTTTTT. This sequence encodes CAGSEGLAATGELFF.

There are many counts of this clonotype. This rearrangement joins TRBV19 to TRBJ1-5; D unresolved. Germline V gene data show CDR1 as LNHDA and CDR2 as SQIVND (reference sequence). Trimming cost V 10 bases and J 4 bases, with 11 bases left between them. CDR3 length: 12 residues. The CDR3 is CATKDWNQPQHF. DNA of the CDR3: TGTGCCACCAAGGACTGGAATCAGCCCCAGCATTTT.

The chain carries TRBV4-3 and TRBJ2-5; 9 nucleotides line up with TRBD1. The germline CDR1 and CDR2 sequences are LGHNA and YSLEER. This CDR3 has 17 residues. J was trimmed by 1 base and V by 1 base; bases with no gene match: 7. The DNA for the CDR3 is TGCGCCAGCAGCCAAGGAGCAGGGGACAGGGCCCAAGAGACCCAGTACTTC. The encoded protein is CASSQGAGDRAQETQYF.

This clonotype has more than one count but fewer than ten. The V and J genes are TRBV2 and TRBJ1-5; 7 bases match TRBD1. V shed 7 bases and J 4 bases; nucleotides not matched to a gene: 13. The CDR3 has 16 amino acids. Germline assignment: CDR1 SNHLY and CDR2 FYNNEI. CDR3 sequence: CASNGGSQGLNQPQHF. In nucleotides, the CDR3 is TGTGCCAGCAATGGGGGGTCACAGGGGCTTAATCAGCCCCAGCATTTT.

V is TRBV7-9 and J is TRBJ2-5, with 15 bases matching TRBD2. In germline, CDR1 is SEHNR, CDR2 FQNEAQ (reference sequence). CDR3 size: 15 residues. Germline trimming cut 5 bases from V and 5 bases from J; bases unmatched to any gene: 3. CDR3 bases: TGTGCCAGCAGCCCCGGGACTAGCGGGGGGGAGACCCAGTACTTC. It yields the protein CASSPGTSGGETQYF.

The V gene is TRBV7-8, the J gene TRBJ1-1; D is possibly TRBD1 (5 bases). This CDR3 is built from 15 residues. Per germline, CDR1 SGHVS and CDR2 FQNEAQ. The V and J ends lost 1 base and 0 bases respectively, with 9 bases between them. CDR3 coding DNA: TGTGCCAGCAGCTTAGAACCAGGGCTGAACACTGAAGCTTTCTTT. Protein product: CASSLEPGLNTEAFF.

A few counts support this clonotype. The chain joins TRBV12-3 or TRBV12-4 to TRBJ2-7, with D possibly being TRBD1 (5 bases). The CDR3 runs to 15 residues. V lost 6 bases and J lost 6, with 21 bases in between. DNA for the CDR3: TGTGCCAGCAGAACACAAAGGGGATATCTGGGCGAGCAGTACTTC. It codes for CASRTQRGYLGEQYF.

The chain has TRBV9 and TRBJ1-4; D perhaps matches TRBD1 (5 bases). CDR3 length: 13 amino acids. V was trimmed by 0 bases and J by 10 bases, leaving 10 bases between them. Germline CDR1 is SGDLS and CDR2 is YYNGEE. The CDR3 reads CASSVGGNGKLFF. CDR3 DNA: TGTGCCAGCAGCGTAGGGGGCAACGGAAAACTGTTTTTT.

This clonotype has just a few counts. The V and J genes are TRBV5-4 and TRBJ2-7; 8 bases are a match to TRBD2. Germline assignment: CDR1 SGHNT and CDR2 YYREEE (reference sequence). This CDR3 is built from 14 residues. The V segment lost 2 bases and the J segment 5 bases; nucleotides outside the gene matches: 6. CDR3 sequence (DNA): TGTGCCAGCAGCTTCTTTAGCGGGGTCAACGAGCAGTACTTC. It encodes CASSFFSGVNEQYF.

Ten or more counts support this clonotype. CDR3 in amino acids: CAINQGDLKGYTF. CDR3 sequence (DNA): TGTGCCATCAACCAGGGCGACCTGAAAGGCTACACCTTC. The chain is built from TRBV10-3 and TRBJ1-2, with D perhaps TRBD1 (5 bases). V lost 7 bases, J lost 8 bases, and 17 bases lay in between. The CDR3 consists of 13 residues. CDR1 and CDR2 (germline): ENHRY, SYGVKD.

In its sample, this clonotype was seen many times. The chain combines TRBV10-3 with TRBJ1-1, with TRBD1 matching over 8 bases. Germline loops: CDR1 ENHRY, CDR2 SYGVKD. This CDR3 is built from 15 residues. V lost 6 bases, J lost 1 base, and 7 bases stayed unmatched. In DNA form, the CDR3 reads TGTGCCATCAGAGACCGGGGACAGGAGAACACTGAAGCTTTCTTT. It codes for CAIRDRGQENTEAFF.

This clonotype was observed at least ten times. The rearrangement uses TRBV10-2 and TRBJ2-7; maybe TRBD1 (6 bases). The CDR3 is 15 amino acids. Germline-derived CDR1 and CDR2 are WSHSY and SAAADI. V lost 3 bases, J lost 3 bases, and 15 bases lay in between. CDR3 bases: TGCGCCAGCAGTGACCTTGACAGGCCAATCTACGAGCAGTACTTC. Amino acid sequence: CASSDLDRPIYEQYF.